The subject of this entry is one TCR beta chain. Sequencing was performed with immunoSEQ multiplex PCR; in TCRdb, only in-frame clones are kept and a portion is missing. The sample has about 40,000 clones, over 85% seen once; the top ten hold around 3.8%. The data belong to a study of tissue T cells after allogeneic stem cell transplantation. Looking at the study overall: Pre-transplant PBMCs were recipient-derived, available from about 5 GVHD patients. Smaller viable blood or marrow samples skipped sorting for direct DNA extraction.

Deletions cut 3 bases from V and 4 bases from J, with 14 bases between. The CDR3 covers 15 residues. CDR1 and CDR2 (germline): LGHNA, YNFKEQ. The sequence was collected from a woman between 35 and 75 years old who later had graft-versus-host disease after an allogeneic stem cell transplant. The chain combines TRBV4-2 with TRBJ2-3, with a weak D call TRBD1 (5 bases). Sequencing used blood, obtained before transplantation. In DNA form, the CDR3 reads TGTGCCAGCAGCCACTGGGGCAAGGTGGCAGATACGCAGTATTTT. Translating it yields CASSHWGKVADTQYF.